The 3 T cell receptor beta chains below were found in one sample sequenced in a study of cytomegalovirus exposure and HLA in healthy donors. Only in-frame clones appear in the TCRdb table, and some are missing; sequencing was by immunoSEQ multiplex PCR. There are some 170,000 clones in the sample; 86% occur only once, and about 2.5% lies in the top ten. The source material was PBMCs. The receptors come from a young man in good health and CMV-seropositive.

This chain uses TRBV29-1 with TRBJ2-5; no clear D. CDR1 SQVTM and CDR2 ANQGSEA come from the germline V gene. With 6 bases removed from V and 5 bases from J, the gap between germline ends came to 13 bases. This CDR3 contains 12 residues. The CDR3 is CSVYQGDETQYF. The DNA of the CDR3 is TGCAGCGTCTATCAAGGAGATGAGACCCAGTACTTC.

This chain connects TRBV5-1 to TRBJ2-7; TRBD1 aligns across 7 bases. The J segment lost 4 bases and the V segment lost 4 bases, leaving 11 bases of the junction unmatched. From germline, CDR1 is SGHRS and CDR2 YFSETQ. This CDR3 has 15 amino acids. The DNA for the CDR3 is TGCGCCAGCAGCGACTTGGGGACAGACTTTTACGAGCAGTACTTC. This translates into CASSDLGTDFYEQYF.

The V call is TRBV6-5, the J call TRBJ2-7; 9 bases match TRBD1. The CDR3 runs 15 residues. Germline lookup yields CDR1 MNHEY and CDR2 SVGAGI. V gave up 5 bases and J gave up 3 bases; unmatched junction bases: 8. In DNA, the CDR3 is TGTGCCAGCAGTAAACAGGGGGCTCCCCTCTACGAGCAGTACTTC. This gives the protein CASSKQGAPLYEQYF.